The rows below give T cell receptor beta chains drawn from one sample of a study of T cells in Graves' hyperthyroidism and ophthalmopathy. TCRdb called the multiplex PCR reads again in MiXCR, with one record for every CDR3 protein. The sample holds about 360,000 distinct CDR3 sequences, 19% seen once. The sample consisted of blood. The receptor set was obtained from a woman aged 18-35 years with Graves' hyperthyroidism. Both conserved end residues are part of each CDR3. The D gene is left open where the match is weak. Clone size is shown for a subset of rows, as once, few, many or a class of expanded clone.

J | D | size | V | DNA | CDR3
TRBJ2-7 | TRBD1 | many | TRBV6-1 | TGTGCCAGCAGCCAAACAGGGGACTACGAGCAGTACTTC | CASSQTGDYEQYF
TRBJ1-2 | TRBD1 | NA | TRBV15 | TGTGCCACCAGCAGAGGGTTGGGGACAGGAGGCTATGGCTACACCTTC | CATSRGLGTGGYGYTF
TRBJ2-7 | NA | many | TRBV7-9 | TGTGCCAGCCTGGTTGGCCCCCTAAGGGACGAGCAGTACTTC | CASLVGPLRDEQYF
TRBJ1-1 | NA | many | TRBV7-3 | TGTGCCAGCAGCTTGGGGCAAACGAACACTGAAGCTTTCTTT | CASSLGQTNTEAFF
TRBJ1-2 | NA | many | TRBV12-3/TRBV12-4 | TGTGCCAGCATAGGGCAGGGCGGTGGCTACACCTTC | CASIGQGGGYTF
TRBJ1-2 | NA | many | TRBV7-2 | TGTGCCAGCAGCTCCAGGCAGGCAGGGTATGGCTACACCTTC | CASSSRQAGYGYTF
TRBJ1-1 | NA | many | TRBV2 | TGTGCCAGCAGTGAAGCTATAGACACTGAAGCTTTCTTT | CASSEAIDTEAFF
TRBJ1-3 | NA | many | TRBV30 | TGTGCCTGGGGGGCGGGGGTACTGGGAAACACCATATATTTT | CAWGAGVLGNTIYF
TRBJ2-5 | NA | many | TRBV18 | TGTGCCAGCTCACCAGGGCCCGATCCTAAGGAGACCCAGTACTTC | CASSPGPDPKETQYF
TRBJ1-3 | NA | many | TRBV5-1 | TGCGCCAGCAGCTCCGAGACAGGACTCGGAAACACCATATATTTT | CASSSETGLGNTIYF
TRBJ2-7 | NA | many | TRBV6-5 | TGTGCCAGCAGGGGCGGAGATTTTAACGAGCAGTACTTC | CASRGGDFNEQYF
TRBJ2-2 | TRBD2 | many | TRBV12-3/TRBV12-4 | TGTGCCAGCAGTTTCGGGGGGGCTAACACCGGGGAGCTGTTTTTT | CASSFGGANTGELFF
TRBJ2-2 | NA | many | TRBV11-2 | TGTGCCAGCAGCTTCCCCGGGGCCGGGGAGCTGTTTTTT | CASSFPGAGELFF
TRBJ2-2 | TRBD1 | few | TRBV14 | TGTGCCAGCAGCCGTTCAGGGGGATTCACCGGGGAGCTGTTTTTT | CASSRSGGFTGELFF
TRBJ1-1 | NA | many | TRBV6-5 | TGTGCCAGCAGTTACTCGGGGGGGGGGAGGACTGAAGCTTTCTTT | CASSYSGGGRTEAFF
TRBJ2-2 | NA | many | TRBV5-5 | TGTGCCAGCAGCCAGACCAGGAGCACCGGGGAGCTGTTTTTT | CASSQTRSTGELFF
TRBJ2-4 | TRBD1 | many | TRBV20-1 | TGCAGTGCTAGACCGGGACAGGGGGCCAAAAACATTCAGTACTTC | CSARPGQGAKNIQYF
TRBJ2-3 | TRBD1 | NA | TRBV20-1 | TGCAGTGCTAGAGATTTGGTGGGACAGGGAACAGATACGCAGTATTTT | CSARDLVGQGTDTQYF
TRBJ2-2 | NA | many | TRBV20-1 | TGCAGTGCGAAATACGCGAACACCGGGGAGCTGTTTTTT | CSAKYANTGELFF
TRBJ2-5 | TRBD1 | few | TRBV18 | TGTGCCAGCTCACCTCGTCAGGGGGTCCAGTACTTC | CASSPRQGVQYF
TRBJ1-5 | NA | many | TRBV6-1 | TGTGCCAGCAGAAAGGGCCCTGCCATTAGCAATCAGCCCCAGCATTTT | CASRKGPAISNQPQHF
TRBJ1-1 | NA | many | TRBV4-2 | TGTGCCAGCAGCCAAGATCGGAGGACTGAAGCTTTCTTT | CASSQDRRTEAFF
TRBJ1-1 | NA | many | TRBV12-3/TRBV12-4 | TGTGCCAGCAGTTTAGCGGCGGAGAACACTGAAGCTTTCTTT | CASSLAAENTEAFF
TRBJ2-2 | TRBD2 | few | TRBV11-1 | TGTGCCAGCACCCTCGATCTTATCACTAGCGGGGGAACCGGGGAGCTGTTTTTT | CASTLDLITSGGTGELFF
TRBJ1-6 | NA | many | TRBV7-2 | TGTGCCAGCAGCTTAGCAGGTTTAGGGTCACCCCTCCACTTT | CASSLAGLGSPLHF
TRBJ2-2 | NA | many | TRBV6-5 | TGTGCCAGCAGTTACCCCGCAGGGCAGAACACCGGGGAGCTGTTTTTT | CASSYPAGQNTGELFF
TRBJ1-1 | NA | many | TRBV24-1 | TGTGCCACCAGTGATGGCGGGACCCAAGCTTTCTTT | CATSDGGTQAFF
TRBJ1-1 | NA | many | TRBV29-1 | TGCAGCGTTGAGGACACCTCTACTGAAGCTTTCTTT | CSVEDTSTEAFF
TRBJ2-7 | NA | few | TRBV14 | TGTGCCAGCAGCCAAGGTGTCGGCCGCTACGAGCAGTACTTC | CASSQGVGRYEQYF
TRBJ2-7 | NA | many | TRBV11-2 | TGTGCCAGCAGCTTAGAGGGAGCTCAGGGCTACGAGCAGTACTTC | CASSLEGAQGYEQYF
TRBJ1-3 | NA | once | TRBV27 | TGTGCCAGCACCCCCGAAGGGGGTAGGGGAAACACCATATATTTT | CASTPEGGRGNTIYF
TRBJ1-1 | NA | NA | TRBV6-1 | TGTGCCAGCACCAAACATATCGAGAACACTGAAGCTTTCTTT | CASTKHIENTEAFF
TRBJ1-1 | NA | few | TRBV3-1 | TGTGCCAGCAGCCAAGATCTGGGCAGAAGGTACACTGAAGCTTTCTTT | CASSQDLGRRYTEAFF
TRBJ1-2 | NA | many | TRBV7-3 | TGTGCCAGCAGCTTAAGGAGAGGGAACTATGGCTACACCTTC | CASSLRRGNYGYTF
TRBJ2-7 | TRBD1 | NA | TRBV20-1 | TGCAGTGCCGTCCCGGGACAGGGGCCGCAGTACTTC | CSAVPGQGPQYF
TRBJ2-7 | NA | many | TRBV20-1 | TGCAGTGCAGGCGACCCCCCGGAGCAGTACTTC | CSAGDPPEQYF
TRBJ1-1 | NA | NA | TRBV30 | TGTGCCTGGAGTGTACCCCTCCGGGTAGAGGACACTGAAGCTTTCTTT | CAWSVPLRVEDTEAFF
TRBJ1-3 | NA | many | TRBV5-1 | TGCGCCAGCAGCTCGGGGACGGCCCGTGACACCATATATTTT | CASSSGTARDTIYF
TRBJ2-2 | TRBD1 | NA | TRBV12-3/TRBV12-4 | TGTGCCAGCAGCAATACACCGGGACAGGGTTTAGGGGAGCTGTTTTTT | CASSNTPGQGLGELFF
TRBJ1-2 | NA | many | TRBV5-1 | TGCGCCAGCAGCTTGGAGGGGACTAGAGCCAAATATGGCTACACCTTC | CASSLEGTRAKYGYTF
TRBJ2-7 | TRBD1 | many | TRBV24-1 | TGTGCCACCAGCCGGGACAGGGGTGGCGAGCAGTACTTC | CATSRDRGGEQYF
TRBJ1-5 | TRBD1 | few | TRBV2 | TGTGCCAGCAGTTACTCCGGGACAGGGGGGTGGCAGCCCCAGCATTTT | CASSYSGTGGWQPQHF
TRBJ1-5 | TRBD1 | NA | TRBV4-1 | TGCGCCAGCAGATCCGTGGGGGACAGAAATCAGCCCCAGCATTTT | CASRSVGDRNQPQHF
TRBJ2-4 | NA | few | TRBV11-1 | TGTGCCAGCAGCCTACAGGGGAGGAACATTCAGTACTTC | CASSLQGRNIQYF
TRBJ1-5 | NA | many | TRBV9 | TGTGCCAGCAGCCTTACAGGAGGGGATAGCAATCAGCCCCAGCATTTT | CASSLTGGDSNQPQHF
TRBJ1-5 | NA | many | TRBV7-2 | TGTGCTTCGGGGGGTCTATTGGGCAATCAGCCCCAGCATTTT | CASGGLLGNQPQHF
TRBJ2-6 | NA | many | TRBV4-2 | TGTGCCAGCAGCCCCTCCCGGGGGGCCGGGGCCAACGTCCTGACTTTC | CASSPSRGAGANVLTF
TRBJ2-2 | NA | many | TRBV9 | TGTGCCAGCATCAAAGGGACCGGGGAGCTGTTTTTT | CASIKGTGELFF
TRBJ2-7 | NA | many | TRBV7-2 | TGTGCCAGCAGCTTAGGTTTACCCCCCTACGAGCAGTACTTC | CASSLGLPPYEQYF
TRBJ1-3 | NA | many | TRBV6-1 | TGTGCCAGCAGTGACGAGGGATACTCTGGAAACACCATATATTTT | CASSDEGYSGNTIYF
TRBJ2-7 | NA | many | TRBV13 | TGTGCCAGCAGCTTGGCCGGGGGACAGTCGACCTACGAGCAGTACTTC | CASSLAGGQSTYEQYF